The 18 T cell receptor beta chains below were found in one sample sequenced in a study of cytotoxic CD8 clonotypes in ibrutinib-treated CLL. Produced via immunoSEQ multiplex PCR; TCRdb's table is partial and in-frame only. The data contain about 86,000 clones, about 86% of them singletons. The sequencing here drew on PBMCs, taken before ibrutinib treatment. These receptor sequences come from a human donor with chronic lymphocytic leukemia.

The chain employs TRBV25-1 and TRBJ1-1, with TRBD1 as a possible D gene (5 bases). With 3 bases removed from V and 7 bases from J, the gap between germline ends came to 12 bases. Per the germline V gene, CDR1 is MGHDK and CDR2 is SYGVNS. The CDR3 is 13 amino acids. The CDR3, as DNA: TGTGCCAGCAGTGATCCCTGGGGGGGTGAAGCTTTCTTT. Its translation is CASSDPWGGEAFF. The complete variable domain, with remaining parts taken from reference TRBV25-1 and TRBJ1-1, reads EADIYQTPRYLVIGTGKKITLECSQTMGHDKMYWYQQDPGMELHLIHYSYGVNSTEKGDLSSESTVSRIRTEHFPLTLESARPSHTSQYLCASSDPWGGEAFFGQGTRLTVV.

J is TRBJ1-5 and V is TRBV28; D is unresolved. Germline-derived CDR1 and CDR2 are MDHEN and SYDVKM. Trimming removed 11 bases from V and 3 bases from J, with 20 bases in between. This CDR3 is 15 amino acids long. The chain's CDR3 is CAAEAAQRINQPQHF. In DNA, the CDR3 is TGTGCCGCCGAGGCGGCCCAGCGGATCAATCAGCCCCAGCATTTT.

CDR3 in amino acids: CASSLSRSSYNEQFF. In DNA, the CDR3 is TGTGCCAGCAGCCTTAGCCGGAGCTCCTACAATGAGCAGTTCTTC. V and J are TRBV5-4 and TRBJ2-1, with D hard to call. Germline V gene sequence: CDR1 SGHNT, CDR2 YYREEE (reference sequence). The V gene lost 4 bases and the J gene lost 0 bases, with 11 bases spanning the gap. The CDR3 spans 15 residues.

The V gene is TRBV5-6, the J gene TRBJ1-4; TRBD1 aligns across 9 bases. V lost 4 bases to trimming and J lost 5 bases; unmatched junction nucleotides: 6. The CDR3 sequence is 15 residues long. Germline V CDR1 and CDR2: SGHDT, YYEEEE. CDR3: CASSRVGQGNEKLFF. The CDR3 coding sequence is TGTGCCAGCAGCCGCGTTGGACAGGGGAATGAAAAACTGTTTTTT.

The chain combines TRBV9 with TRBJ1-4; D possibly corresponds to TRBD1 (5 bases). Germline V CDR1 and CDR2: SGDLS, YYNGEE. V was cut by 3 bases and J by 8 bases, with 14 bases left in between. The CDR3 is made up of 14 amino acids. The CDR3 sequence: CASSGGGVHEKLFF. The CDR3 DNA is TGTGCCAGCAGCGGTGGGGGAGTGCACGAAAAACTGTTTTTT.

The chain couples TRBV20-1 to TRBJ1-1; TRBD1 is a possible D gene (5 bases). Trimming took 6 bases from V and 7 from J, leaving 12 bases between them. The germline V gene has CDR1 DFQATT and CDR2 SNEGSKA (reference sequence). The CDR3 loop spans 11 amino acids. The CDR3 sequence: CSAPGGYEAFF. CDR3 nucleotides: TGCAGTGCGCCTGGGGGGTATGAAGCTTTCTTT.

This chain joins TRBV9 and TRBJ2-1; 8 positions match TRBD1. There are 12 residues in the CDR3. Germline V gene sequence: CDR1 SGDLS, CDR2 YYNGEE. J was trimmed by 8 bases and V by 7 bases; bases with no gene match: 5. The CDR3 spells CASGQGTHEQFF. CDR3 DNA sequence: TGTGCCAGCGGACAGGGAACCCATGAGCAGTTCTTC.

J is TRBJ2-1 and V is TRBV7-3; 11 bases map to TRBD2. V was pared by 5 bases and J by 5 bases, with 11 bases of the junction left unmatched. The CDR3 length is 17 residues. Germline loops: CDR1 SGHTA, CDR2 FQGTGA. This CDR3 is CASSPTGLAASDNEQFF. In nucleotides, the CDR3 is TGTGCCAGCAGCCCGACGGGACTAGCGGCAAGTGACAATGAGCAGTTCTTC.

The gene calls are TRBV30 and TRBJ2-5; D might be TRBD2 (5 bases). Looked up from germline, CDR1 is GTSNPN and CDR2 is SVGIG (reference sequence). CDR3 length: 12 residues. V lost 4 bases and J 7 bases, leaving 13 bases between the germline ends. CDR3 coding DNA: TGTGCCTGGACTCGGGGTTTTGGGACCCAGTACTTC. Translated: CAWTRGFGTQYF.

This clone has only a few counts. This chain uses TRBV28 with TRBJ1-5, with D perhaps TRBD1 (5 bases). This CDR3 comprises 14 residues. Germline CDR1 is MDHEN and CDR2 is SYDVKM. Trimming removed 3 bases at V and 6 bases at J, with 12 bases between. CDR3 sequence (DNA): TGTGCCAGCAGTTTTCCGGGGACCAGTCAGCCCCAGCATTTT. Translation: CASSFPGTSQPQHF. Filled out from reference TRBV28 and TRBJ1-5, the complete variable domain reads DVKVTQSSRYLVKRTGEKVFLECVQDMDHENMFWYRQDPGLGLRLIYFSYDVKMKEKGDIPEGYSVSREKKERFSLILESASTNQTSMYLCASSFPGTSQPQHFGDGTRLSIL.

The gene calls are TRBV5-3 and TRBJ1-2; D remains ambiguous. TRBV5-3 is an open reading frame, and its role is uncertain. V lost 2 bases to trimming and J lost 6 bases, with 14 bases between them. This CDR3 contains 14 residues. The CDR3 DNA follows: TGTGCCAGAAGCTTCCCCCACCCGACAAATGGCTACACCTTC. It specifies CARSFPHPTNGYTF.

The V and J genes are TRBV5-1 and TRBJ2-1, with 7 bases fitting TRBD1. The CDR3 has 15 residues. In germline, CDR1 is SGHRS, CDR2 YFSETQ. V was clipped by 0 bases and J by 8 bases; unmatched bases: 8. CDR3 region: CASSLGQGLGDEQFF. The CDR3 nucleotides are TGCGCCAGCAGCTTGGGACAGGGATTGGGGGATGAGCAGTTCTTC.

The chain employs TRBV27 and TRBJ2-7; D is unclear. The V gene lost 4 bases and the J gene lost 3 bases, with 10 bases spanning the gap. Germline-derived CDR1 and CDR2 are MNHEY and SMNVEV (reference sequence). The CDR3 runs 13 residues. CDR3 region: CASSYSGDYEQYF. CDR3 in DNA: TGTGCCAGCAGTTACTCCGGCGACTACGAGCAGTACTTC.

This chain uses TRBV27 with TRBJ1-2; 8 bases fit TRBD1. The CDR3 is 15 amino acids. CDR1 and CDR2 from the germline V gene are MNHEY and SMNVEV (reference sequence). V dropped 2 bases and J dropped 5; count of bases not matched to a gene: 7. The CDR3 region is CASSLGQGGWYGYTF. CDR3 nucleotide sequence: TGTGCCAGCAGTTTAGGACAGGGAGGGTGGTATGGCTACACCTTC.

This sequence joins TRBV21-1 and TRBJ2-7; TRBD2 is taken as the D call from the table, unchecked against the DNA. TRBV21-1 is a pseudogene segment. The CDR3 is made up of 14 amino acids. CDR3 sequence reads: CASSIARLNYEQYF. The CDR3 DNA reads as TGTGCCAGCAGCATCGCCCGACTGAACTACGAGCAGTACTTC.

The V gene is TRBV5-6, the J gene TRBJ2-3; D may be TRBD2 (5 bases). Germline V gene data show CDR1 as SGHDT and CDR2 as YYEEEE. The CDR3 extends over 12 amino acids. The V end was cut by 4 bases, the J end by 4 bases, with 7 bases between. CDR3 nucleotide sequence: TGTGCCAGCAGCCGGAGGCCAGATACGCAGTATTTT. Translated, it gives CASSRRPDTQYF.

This chain links TRBV28 with TRBJ2-3, with D possibly being TRBD1 (6 bases). CDR1 and CDR2 from the germline V gene are MDHEN and SYDVKM. V lost 1 base and J 3 bases, leaving 11 bases between the germline ends. CDR3 size: 15 residues. The DNA of the CDR3 is TGTGCCAGCAGTTTATCGACCACAGGGACAGATACGCAGTATTTT. This gives the protein CASSLSTTGTDTQYF.

The rearrangement links TRBV29-1 to TRBJ2-1, with 9 bases that match TRBD2. Germline V gene lookup returns CDR1 SQVTM and CDR2 ANQGSEA. The CDR3 loop spans 18 amino acids. V was clipped by 6 bases and J by 6 bases; unmatched bases: 21. CDR3 region: CSVSRASGILKTLNEQFF. The CDR3 nucleotides read TGCAGCGTCTCCCGGGCTAGCGGGATCCTCAAGACCCTCAATGAGCAGTTCTTC.